The 18 T cell receptor beta chains in this list originate from one sample, sequenced in a study of shared clonotypes between healthy human individuals. Method: immunoSEQ multiplex PCR; TCRdb's copy keeps in-frame clones and lacks some. The table shows some 2,000,000 clones, with 90% to 96% occurring only once. The source material was naive CD4+ T cells sorted from blood. Subset defined: CD45RA+ positively selected. These receptors all stem from a young man in good health.

The rearrangement uses TRBV6-4 and TRBJ1-5, with TRBD1 identical over 9 bases. CDR3 size: 14 residues. Germline CDR1 reads MRHNA; CDR2 reads SNTAGT. The V and J ends lost 4 bases and 4 bases, in that order; junction bases with no gene match: 2. For the CDR3, the DNA is TGTGCCAGCAGTGCGACAGGGGGAAATCAGCCCCAGCATTTT. Translating gives CASSATGGNQPQHF.

This clone was seen just once. The chain couples TRBV10-2 to TRBJ2-2, with 8 nucleotides matching TRBD1. The germline V gene encodes CDR1 WSHSY and CDR2 SAAADI. CDR3 size: 13 residues. V lost 9 bases to trimming and J lost 3 bases; unmatched junction nucleotides: 3. The chain's CDR3 is CARQGEDTGELFF. In DNA form, the CDR3 reads TGCGCCAGACAGGGGGAAGACACCGGGGAGCTGTTTTTT.

The J gene is TRBJ2-3, the V gene TRBV5-1, with 7 nucleotides matching TRBD2. V dropped 1 base and J dropped 7; count of bases not matched to a gene: 6. Germline V lookup: CDR1 SGHRS, CDR2 YFSETQ. The CDR3 is 14 residues long. The CDR3 protein is CASSLTSDWNTQYF. As DNA, the CDR3 is TGCGCCAGCAGCTTGACTAGCGATTGGAATACGCAGTATTTT.

V usage is TRBV9 and J usage is TRBJ2-1, with D unclear. This CDR3 region has 15 residues. Deletions cut 0 bases from V and 1 base from J, with 8 bases between. Germline values: CDR1 SGDLS, CDR2 YYNGEE. CDR3 region: CASSVGADSYNEQFF. The DNA of the CDR3 is TGTGCCAGCAGCGTAGGGGCAGATTCCTACAATGAGCAGTTCTTC.

This chain joins TRBV30 and TRBJ1-1, with D possibly TRBD1 on 5 matching bases. The CDR3 sequence is 12 residues long. V lost 3 bases, J lost 4 bases, and 9 bases lay in between. Germline-derived CDR1 and CDR2 are GTSNPN and SVGIG (reference sequence). CDR3 in DNA: TGTGCCTGGAGCTATGGGGGCACTGAAGCTTTCTTT. Amino acids: CAWSYGGTEAFF.

Comment on this clone: The sample contains more than one DNA sequence encoding this CDR3. The chain couples TRBV6-5 to TRBJ2-7, with D possibly TRBD2 on 5 matching bases. Trimming shortened V by 2 bases and J by 4 bases, and 9 bases separated the two germline ends. This CDR3 is 13 amino acids long. The germline V gene encodes CDR1 MNHEY and CDR2 SVGAGI. The CDR3 DNA follows: TGTGCCAGCAGTTACGGGAGAGGGTACGAGCAGTACTTC. This gives the protein CASSYGRGYEQYF.

This chain connects TRBV6-1 to TRBJ1-3, with D unclear. The CDR3 covers 14 residues. V was cut by 6 bases and J by 2 bases, with 11 bases left in between. Germline V gives CDR1 MNHNS, CDR2 SASEGT. CDR3 sequence reads: CASSPDLPGNTIYF. CDR3 coding DNA: TGTGCCAGCAGCCCGGACTTACCTGGAAACACCATATATTTT.

The chain carries TRBV6-1 and TRBJ2-6; D is possibly TRBD2 (5 bases). Germline CDR1 MNHNS, CDR2 SASEGT. V was pared by 5 bases and J by 4 bases, with 9 bases between. The CDR3 loop spans 14 amino acids. The CDR3 DNA is TGTGCCAGCAGTCCCCGGGAAGGGGCCAACGTCCTGACTTTC. It encodes CASSPREGANVLTF.

As DNA, the CDR3 is TGTGCCAGCAGTGACGGGACAGGGGGCCCTAGCTATGGCTACACCTTC. Its protein is CASSDGTGGPSYGYTF. V and J are TRBV6-1 and TRBJ1-2; 12 positions agree with TRBD1. Per germline, CDR1 MNHNS and CDR2 SASEGT. The CDR3 extends over 16 amino acids. V shed 3 bases, J shed 4 bases, and the junction held 6 bases outside the gene matches.

This chain links TRBV4-1 with TRBJ1-5; D unresolved. The germline CDR1 and CDR2 sequences are MGHRA and YSYEKL. V lost 4 bases and J lost 3, with 10 bases in between. The CDR3 is made up of 14 amino acids. The CDR3 sequence is CASSLGGNNQPQHF. The CDR3 nucleotides read TGCGCCAGCAGCCTCGGAGGCAACAATCAGCCCCAGCATTTT.

In the case of this clone: The same CDR3 is also encoded by other DNA sequences in this sample. The V gene is TRBV20-1, the J gene TRBJ2-5; the D is unclear. Germline CDR1 is DFQATT and CDR2 is SNEGSKA (reference sequence). This CDR3 region has 11 residues. V was trimmed by 5 bases and J by 1 base, leaving 5 bases between them. The CDR3 is CSAQSQETQYF. CDR3 sequence (DNA): TGCAGTGCTCAGAGCCAAGAGACCCAGTACTTC.

This chain joins TRBV7-9 and TRBJ1-6; 7 bases line up with TRBD1. This CDR3 region has 14 residues. J lost 7 bases, V lost 5 bases, and 5 bases had no gene match. Germline V gene lookup returns CDR1 SEHNR and CDR2 FQNEAQ (reference sequence). The CDR3 here is CASSPGQLNSPLHF. CDR3 DNA sequence: TGTGCCAGCAGCCCGGGACAGTTAAATTCACCCCTCCACTTT.

This rearrangement joins TRBV6-5 to TRBJ2-3; tentative D call: TRBD1 (6 bases). V gave up 6 bases and J gave up 1 base, with 14 bases separating them. Germline V gives CDR1 MNHEY, CDR2 SVGAGI. There are 15 residues in the CDR3. The CDR3 DNA reads TGTGCCAGCAGACTAACAGGGTGGGGCACAGATACGCAGTATTTT. Translated: CASRLTGWGTDTQYF.

The chain combines TRBV6-1 with TRBJ2-2; D gene unclear. Trimming removed 5 bases from V and 5 bases from J, with 9 bases in between. The CDR3 length is 13 residues. Per the germline V gene, CDR1 is MNHNS and CDR2 is SASEGT. In nucleotides, the CDR3 is TGTGCCAGCAGTCCCCCATGGACCGGGGAGCTGTTTTTT. Protein sequence: CASSPPWTGELFF.

In the case of this clone: Distinct nucleotide sequences in the sample also encode this CDR3. The genes are TRBV9 and TRBJ1-3; perhaps TRBD1 as D (5 bases). Germline V gene data show CDR1 as SGDLS and CDR2 as YYNGEE. V was pared by 2 bases and J by 0 bases, with 12 bases between. This CDR3 has 16 amino acids. The CDR3 DNA reads as TGTGCCAGCAGCGTTGGTGACAGTATCTCTGGAAACACCATATATTTT. Its protein product is CASSVGDSISGNTIYF.

V and J are TRBV19 and TRBJ1-2, with D uncertain. CDR1 LNHDA and CDR2 SQIVND come from the germline V gene (reference sequence). V shed 4 bases and J shed 7 bases, with 7 bases lying between them. The CDR3 sequence is 11 residues long. The CDR3 loop is CASSKEGGYTF. DNA for the CDR3: TGTGCCAGTAGTAAGGAGGGTGGCTACACCTTC.

The chain is built from TRBV18 and TRBJ2-1, with 13 bases lining up with TRBD2. Germline V gene lookup returns CDR1 KGHSH and CDR2 LQKENI. V shed 1 base, J shed 7 bases, and the junction held 7 bases outside the gene matches. The CDR3 length is 17 residues. CDR3 coding DNA: TGTGCCAGCTCACCACTTATACTAGCGGGGGGGAAAAATGAGCAGTTCTTC. Its translation: CASSPLILAGGKNEQFF.

The rearrangement links TRBV27 to TRBJ1-1; 7 positions agree with TRBD1. Looked up from germline, CDR1 is MNHEY and CDR2 is SMNVEV (reference sequence). Germline trimming cut 5 bases from V and 2 bases from J; bases unmatched to any gene: 8. The CDR3 totals 15 residues. As DNA, the CDR3 is TGTGCCAGCAGTCCGGACAGGCTCCAAAACACTGAAGCTTTCTTT. It translates to CASSPDRLQNTEAFF.